These T cell receptor beta chains were read from a single sample in a study of T cell responses to AZD1222 COVID-19 vaccine. Here immunoSEQ multiplex PCR was the method, and the copy in TCRdb shows in-frame clones only, minus some. The table includes tens of thousands of clones, around 86% detected once. The sequencing here drew on peripheral blood, taken on day 0 of AZD1222 vaccination. All receptors come from an adult in good health. CDR3s include the opening cysteine and the closing phenylalanine or tryptophan. Each record gives: clone size, V gene, D gene, CDR3 protein. A D gene is named only where the DNA matches it firmly. Not all rows give a size; the values are once, few, many and, for expanded clones, a class.

abundance: -; v_gene: TRBV29-1; d_gene: -; CDR3aa: CSVNSLNTEAFF
abundance: -; v_gene: TRBV6-5; d_gene: -; CDR3aa: CASPRIGGQETQYF
abundance: -; v_gene: TRBV6-5; d_gene: -; CDR3aa: CASITRGYNEQFF
abundance: -; v_gene: TRBV9; d_gene: TRBD2; CDR3aa: CASSAGTSGAYNEQFF
abundance: -; v_gene: TRBV29-1; d_gene: -; CDR3aa: CSVTNPGTKVNTGELFF
abundance: few; v_gene: TRBV30; d_gene: -; CDR3aa: CAWRLRSLTGELFF
abundance: -; v_gene: TRBV2; d_gene: -; CDR3aa: CASSSGTAGRATQYF
abundance: -; v_gene: TRBV6-1; d_gene: -; CDR3aa: CASSEDRQPGELFF
abundance: -; v_gene: TRBV7-9; d_gene: -; CDR3aa: CASSLGEYSDTQYF
abundance: once; v_gene: TRBV25-1; d_gene: TRBD1; CDR3aa: CASSKGGDRAHGYTF
abundance: -; v_gene: TRBV7-6; d_gene: -; CDR3aa: CASSLEFEGTQHF
abundance: once; v_gene: TRBV11-2; d_gene: -; CDR3aa: CASSSPRGSQPQHF
abundance: -; v_gene: TRBV5-6; d_gene: TRBD2; CDR3aa: CASSGTSGITYEQYF
abundance: -; v_gene: TRBV7-6; d_gene: -; CDR3aa: CASSLGGPVLNTEAFF
abundance: -; v_gene: TRBV12-3/TRBV12-4; d_gene: -; CDR3aa: CASKAELNTEAFF
abundance: -; v_gene: TRBV19; d_gene: -; CDR3aa: CASSPSTGDTQYF
abundance: -; v_gene: TRBV19; d_gene: -; CDR3aa: CASSPQGANYGYTF
abundance: -; v_gene: TRBV5-1; d_gene: -; CDR3aa: CASSLGRVGREETQYF
abundance: -; v_gene: TRBV27; d_gene: TRBD1; CDR3aa: CASSFRGYTEAFF